The 7 T cell receptor beta chains listed next were all sequenced from one sample in a study of blood T cells in healthy people across ages. With a J-beta primer mix and a sample-barcoded 5' primer, a second PCR ran about 7 to 12 cycles. MiXCR, applied by TCRdb to the 5' RACE reads, yields one record per CDR3 protein. Of 750,000 to 950,000 distinct CDR3 sequences in the sample, about 55% were seen once. The sequenced sample consisted of blood. These receptor sequences come from an elderly man in good health.

V usage is TRBV11-2 and J usage is TRBJ1-2; 9 bases are shared with TRBD1. Trimming at V came to 5 bases and at J to 0 bases, leaving 7 bases not matched to a gene. The CDR3 runs to 16 residues. Germline-derived CDR1 and CDR2 are SGHAT and FQNNGV. CDR3 coding DNA: TGTGCCAGCAGCCTCGCGGGGGACAGGGCTAACTATGGCTACACCTTC. Translation gives CASSLAGDRANYGYTF. Combining the CDR3 with reference TRBV11-2 and TRBJ1-2 gives the whole variable domain EAGVAQSPRYKIIEKRQSVAFWCNPISGHATLYWYQQILGQGPKLLIQFQNNGVVDDSQLPKDRFSAERLKGVDSTLKIQPAKLEDSAVYLCASSLAGDRANYGYTFGSGTRLTVV.

This clonotype was detected a few times. J is TRBJ2-5 and V is TRBV29-1, with TRBD2 matching 7 bases. CDR3 size: 12 residues. CDR1 and CDR2 (germline): SQVTM, ANQGSEA. Losses at the gene ends were 7 bases for V and 11 bases for J; bases not matched to a gene: 13. The chain's CDR3 is CSAERTRGEQYF. The CDR3, as DNA: TGCAGCGCCGAGAGGACACGGGGGGAGCAGTACTTC. Drawing the rest from reference TRBV29-1 and TRBJ2-5, the complete variable domain is SAVISQKPSRDICQRGTSLTIQCQVDSQVTMMFWYRQQPGQSLTLIATANQGSEATYESGFVIDKFPISRPNLTFSTLTVSNMSPEDSSIYLCSAERTRGEQYFGPGTRLLVL.

This sequence joins TRBV6-1 and TRBJ2-1; D is tentatively TRBD1 or TRBD2 (6 bases each). CDR3 length: 15 amino acids. The V end lost 6 bases, the J end lost 6 bases, and 18 bases lay between the germline ends. Germline CDR1 is MNHNS and CDR2 is SASEGT. CDR3 sequence reads: CASSPPGAWGNEQFF. CDR3 sequence (DNA): TGTGCCAGCAGCCCGCCGGGGGCTTGGGGCAATGAGCAGTTCTTC.

This clonotype was picked up a small number of times. The chain links TRBV12-3 or TRBV12-4 to TRBJ1-2; D unclear. The CDR3 covers 11 residues. CDR3 protein: CALGVNYGYTF. Written as DNA, the CDR3 is TGTGCGCTTGGGGTGAACTATGGCTACACCTTC.

The chain employs TRBV2 and TRBJ2-2; TRBD2 matches 8 bases. The germline CDR1 and CDR2 sequences are SNHLY and FYNNEI. V shed 5 bases and J 8 bases; nucleotides not matched to a gene: 13. The CDR3 sequence is 16 residues long. CDR3 sequence: CASSTGTRGNRGELFF. As DNA, the CDR3 is TGTGCCAGCAGTACCGGGACTAGGGGGAATAGGGGGGAGCTGTTTTTT.

The chain has TRBV24-1 and TRBJ2-6; tentatively, D is TRBD1 or TRBD2 (5 bases each). Germline-derived CDR1 and CDR2 are KGHDR and SFDVKD. V was cut by 2 bases and J by 2 bases, with 9 bases left in between. The CDR3 runs 16 residues. The CDR3 DNA sequence: TGTGCCACCAGTGATTCGAGGGGAGCTGGGGCCAACGTCCTGACTTTC. This encodes CATSDSRGAGANVLTF.

V is TRBV9 and J is TRBJ1-2; D not certain. The V end lost 0 bases, the J end lost 1 base, and 10 bases lay between the germline ends. The CDR3 runs to 15 residues. Germline loops: CDR1 SGDLS, CDR2 YYNGEE. In DNA, the CDR3 is TGTGCCAGCAGCGTAGCTCCCCAGAGTAACTATGGCTACACCTTC. Amino acid sequence: CASSVAPQSNYGYTF.